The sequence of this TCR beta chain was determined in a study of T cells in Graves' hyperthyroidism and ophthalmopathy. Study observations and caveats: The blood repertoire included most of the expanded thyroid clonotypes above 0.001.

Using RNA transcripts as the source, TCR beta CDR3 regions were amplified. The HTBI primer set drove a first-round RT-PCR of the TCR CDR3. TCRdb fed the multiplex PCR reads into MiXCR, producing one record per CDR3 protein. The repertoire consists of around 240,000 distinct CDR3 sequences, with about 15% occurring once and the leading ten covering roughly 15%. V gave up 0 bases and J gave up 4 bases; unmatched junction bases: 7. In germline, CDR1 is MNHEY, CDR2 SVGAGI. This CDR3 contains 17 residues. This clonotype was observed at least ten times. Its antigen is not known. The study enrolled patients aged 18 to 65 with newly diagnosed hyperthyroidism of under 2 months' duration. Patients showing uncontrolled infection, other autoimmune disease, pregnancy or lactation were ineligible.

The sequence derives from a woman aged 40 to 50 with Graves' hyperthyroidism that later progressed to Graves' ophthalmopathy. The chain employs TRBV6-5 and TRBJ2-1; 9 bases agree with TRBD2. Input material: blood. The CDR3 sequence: CASSYSQLAGGYNEQFF. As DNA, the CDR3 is TGTGCCAGCAGTTACTCGCAACTAGCGGGTGGATACAATGAGCAGTTCTTC.